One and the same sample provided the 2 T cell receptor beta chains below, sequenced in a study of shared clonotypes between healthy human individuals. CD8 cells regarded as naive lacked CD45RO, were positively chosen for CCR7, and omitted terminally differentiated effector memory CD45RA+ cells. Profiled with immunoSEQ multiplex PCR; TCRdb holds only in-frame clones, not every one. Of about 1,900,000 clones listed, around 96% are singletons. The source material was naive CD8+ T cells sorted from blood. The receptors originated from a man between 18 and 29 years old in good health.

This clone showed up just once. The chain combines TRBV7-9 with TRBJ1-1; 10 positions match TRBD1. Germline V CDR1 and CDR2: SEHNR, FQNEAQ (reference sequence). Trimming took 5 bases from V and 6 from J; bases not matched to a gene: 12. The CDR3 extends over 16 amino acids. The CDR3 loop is CASSTHWGTGDAEAFF. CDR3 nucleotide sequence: TGTGCCAGCAGCACCCATTGGGGGACAGGGGATGCTGAAGCTTTCTTT.

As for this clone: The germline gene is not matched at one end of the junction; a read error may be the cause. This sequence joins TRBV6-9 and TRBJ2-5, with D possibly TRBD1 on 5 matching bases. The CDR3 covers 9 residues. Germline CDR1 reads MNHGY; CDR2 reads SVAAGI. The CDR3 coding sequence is TGTGCCATACCCCGACCCAGGGACTTC. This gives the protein CAIPRPRDF.